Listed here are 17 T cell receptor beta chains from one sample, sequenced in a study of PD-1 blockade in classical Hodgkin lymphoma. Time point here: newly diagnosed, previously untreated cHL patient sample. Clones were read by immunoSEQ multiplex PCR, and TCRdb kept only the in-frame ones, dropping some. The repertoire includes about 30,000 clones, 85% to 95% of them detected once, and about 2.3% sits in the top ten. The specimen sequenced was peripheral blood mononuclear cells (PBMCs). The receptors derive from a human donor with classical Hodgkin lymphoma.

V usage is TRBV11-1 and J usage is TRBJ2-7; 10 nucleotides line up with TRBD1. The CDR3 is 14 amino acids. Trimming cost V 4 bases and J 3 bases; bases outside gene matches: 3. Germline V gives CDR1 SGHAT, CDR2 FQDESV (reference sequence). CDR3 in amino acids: CASSWTGGGYEQYF. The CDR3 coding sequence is TGTGCCAGCAGCTGGACAGGGGGAGGCTACGAGCAGTACTTC.

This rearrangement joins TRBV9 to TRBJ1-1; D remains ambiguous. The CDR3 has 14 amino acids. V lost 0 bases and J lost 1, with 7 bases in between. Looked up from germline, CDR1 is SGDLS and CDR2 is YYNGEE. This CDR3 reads CASSVGAQNTEAFF. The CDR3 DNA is TGTGCCAGCAGCGTAGGGGCTCAGAACACTGAAGCTTTCTTT.

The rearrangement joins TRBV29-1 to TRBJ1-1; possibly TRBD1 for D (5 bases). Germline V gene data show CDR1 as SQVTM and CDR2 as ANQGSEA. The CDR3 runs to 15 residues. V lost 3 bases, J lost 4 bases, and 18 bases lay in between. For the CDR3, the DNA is TGCAGCGTTGATAAAGCCGGACTTGGGGGCACTGAAGCTTTCTTT. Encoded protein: CSVDKAGLGGTEAFF. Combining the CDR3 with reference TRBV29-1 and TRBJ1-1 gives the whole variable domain SAVISQKPSRDICQRGTSLTIQCQVDSQVTMMFWYRQQPGQSLTLIATANQGSEATYESGFVIDKFPISRPNLTFSTLTVSNMSPEDSSIYLCSVDKAGLGGTEAFFGQGTRLTVV.

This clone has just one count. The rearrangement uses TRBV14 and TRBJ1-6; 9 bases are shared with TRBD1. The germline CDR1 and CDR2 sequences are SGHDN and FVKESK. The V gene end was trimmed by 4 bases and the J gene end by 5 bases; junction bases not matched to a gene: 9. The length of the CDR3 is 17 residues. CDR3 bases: TGTGCCAGCAGCCGTCCCGGGACAGGGATAGATAATTCACCCCTCCACTTT. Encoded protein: CASSRPGTGIDNSPLHF.

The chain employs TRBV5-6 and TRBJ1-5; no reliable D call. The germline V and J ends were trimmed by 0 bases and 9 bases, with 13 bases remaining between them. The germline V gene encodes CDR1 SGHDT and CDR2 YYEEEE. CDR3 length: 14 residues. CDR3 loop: CASSLGKRNSPQHF. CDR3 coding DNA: TGTGCCAGCAGCTTGGGGAAGAGAAACTCGCCCCAGCATTTT. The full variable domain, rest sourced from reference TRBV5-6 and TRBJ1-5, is DAGVTQSPTHLIKTRGQQVTLRCSPKSGHDTVSWYQQALGQGPQFIFQYYEEEERQRGNFPDRFSGHQFPNYSSELNVNALLLGDSALYLCASSLGKRNSPQHFGDGTRLSIL.

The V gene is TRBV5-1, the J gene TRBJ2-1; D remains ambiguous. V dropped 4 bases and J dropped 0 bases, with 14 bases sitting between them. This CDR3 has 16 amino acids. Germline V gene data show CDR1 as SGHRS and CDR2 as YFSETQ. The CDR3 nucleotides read TGCGCCAGCAGCCCCCGACTCCCTAGCTCCTACAATGAGCAGTTCTTC. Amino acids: CASSPRLPSSYNEQFF.

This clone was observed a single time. CDR3 amino acids: CASSLFGYEQFF. CDR3 coding DNA: TGTGCCAGCAGCCTCTTCGGCTATGAGCAGTTCTTC. The chain joins TRBV27 to TRBJ2-1; D not resolved. V lost 6 bases to trimming and J lost 8 bases, with 11 bases between them. Per germline, CDR1 MNHEY and CDR2 SMNVEV (reference sequence). The CDR3 spans 12 residues.

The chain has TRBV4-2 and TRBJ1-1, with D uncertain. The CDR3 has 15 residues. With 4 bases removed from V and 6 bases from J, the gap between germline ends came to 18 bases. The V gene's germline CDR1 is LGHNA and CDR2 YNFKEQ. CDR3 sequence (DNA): TGTGCCAGCAGCCCCTTGTCTCCGATCATCGCTGAAGCTTTCTTT. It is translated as CASSPLSPIIAEAFF.

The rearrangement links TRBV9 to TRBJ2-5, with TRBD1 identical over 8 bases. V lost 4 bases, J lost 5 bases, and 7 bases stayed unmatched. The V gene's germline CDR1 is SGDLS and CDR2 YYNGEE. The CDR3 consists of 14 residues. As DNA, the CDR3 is TGTGCCAGCAGCCCCCGGACAGGGACGGAGACCCAGTACTTC. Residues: CASSPRTGTETQYF.

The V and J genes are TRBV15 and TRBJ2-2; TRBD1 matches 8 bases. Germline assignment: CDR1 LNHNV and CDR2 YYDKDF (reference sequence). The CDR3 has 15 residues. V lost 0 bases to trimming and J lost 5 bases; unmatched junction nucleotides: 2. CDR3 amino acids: CATSRDRGLTGELFF. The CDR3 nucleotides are TGTGCCACCAGCAGAGACAGGGGGCTGACCGGGGAGCTGTTTTTT.

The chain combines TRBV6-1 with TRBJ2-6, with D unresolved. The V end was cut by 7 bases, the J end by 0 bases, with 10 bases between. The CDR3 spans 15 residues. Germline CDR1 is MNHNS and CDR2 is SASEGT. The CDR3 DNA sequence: TGTGCCAGCACGGCAGAAAGCTCTGGGGCCAACGTCCTGACTTTC. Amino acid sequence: CASTAESSGANVLTF.

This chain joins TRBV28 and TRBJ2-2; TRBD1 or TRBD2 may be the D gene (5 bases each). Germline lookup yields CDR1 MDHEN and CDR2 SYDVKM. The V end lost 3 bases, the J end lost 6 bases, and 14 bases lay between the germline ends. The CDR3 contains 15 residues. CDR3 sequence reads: CASSFSRETPGELFF. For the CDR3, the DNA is TGTGCCAGCAGTTTCAGCAGGGAGACCCCCGGGGAGCTGTTTTTT.

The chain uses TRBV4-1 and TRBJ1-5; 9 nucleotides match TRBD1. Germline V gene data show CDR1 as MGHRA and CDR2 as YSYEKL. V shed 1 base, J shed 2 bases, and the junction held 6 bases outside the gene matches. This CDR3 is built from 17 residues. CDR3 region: CASSQGTGAGGNQPQHF. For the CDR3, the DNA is TGCGCCAGCAGCCAAGGGACAGGGGCGGGGGGCAATCAGCCCCAGCATTTT.

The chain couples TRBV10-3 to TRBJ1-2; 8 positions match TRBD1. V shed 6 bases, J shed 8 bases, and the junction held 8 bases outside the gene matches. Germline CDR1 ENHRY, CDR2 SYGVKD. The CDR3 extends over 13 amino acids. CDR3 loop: CAIRDRVEVGYTF. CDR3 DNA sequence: TGTGCCATCAGGGACAGGGTAGAAGTCGGCTACACCTTC.

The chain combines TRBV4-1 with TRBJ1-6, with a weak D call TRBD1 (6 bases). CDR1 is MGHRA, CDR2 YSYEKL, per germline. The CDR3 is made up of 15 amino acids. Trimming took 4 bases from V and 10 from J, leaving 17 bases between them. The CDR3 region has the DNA TGCGCCAGCAGCCGGTCCAACAGGGTCGGGTCACCCCTCCACTTT. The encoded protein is CASSRSNRVGSPLHF.

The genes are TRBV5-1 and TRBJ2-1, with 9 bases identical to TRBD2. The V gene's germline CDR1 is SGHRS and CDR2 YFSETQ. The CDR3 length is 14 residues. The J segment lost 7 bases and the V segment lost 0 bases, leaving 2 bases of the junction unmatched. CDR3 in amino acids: CASSLGSGRNEQFF. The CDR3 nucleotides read TGCGCCAGCAGCTTGGGGAGCGGGAGGAATGAGCAGTTCTTC.

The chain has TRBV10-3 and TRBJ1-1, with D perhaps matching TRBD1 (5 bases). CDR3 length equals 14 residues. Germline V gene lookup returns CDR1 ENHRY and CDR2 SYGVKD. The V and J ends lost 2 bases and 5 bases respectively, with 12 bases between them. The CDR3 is CAISEGAAKTEAFF. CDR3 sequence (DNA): TGTGCCATCAGTGAGGGGGCCGCGAAGACTGAAGCTTTCTTT.